This entry features one TCR beta chain sequence. Its antigen is still unknown. This record comes from a study of Ad26.COV2.S vaccination and SARS-CoV-2 variants. Study summary: Intramuscular Ad26.COV2.S at 5x10^10 or 1x10^11 viral particles.

Produced via immunoSEQ multiplex PCR; TCRdb's table is partial and in-frame only. The table includes around 250,000 clones, 87% detected once. Regarding treatment: some 20 received Ad26.COV2.S at low or high dose, single or two shots; several received placebo; per-sample allocation not given. The study sampled participants on day 63 after the first vaccine or placebo injection. This CDR3 spans 12 amino acids. From germline, CDR1 is SQVTM and CDR2 ANQGSEA. Losses at the gene ends were 6 bases for V and 4 bases for J; bases not matched to a gene: 5. The study's findings and limits: Vaccine and placebo recipients had comparable breadth of non-spike TCRs.

This clonotype originated in a person between 18 and 60 years old who received the Ad26.COV2.S COVID-19 vaccine or a placebo. The starting material was peripheral blood, obtained in a trial of Ad26.COV2.S vaccine versus placebo. The J gene is TRBJ2-7, the V gene TRBV29-1; 8 nucleotides line up with TRBD1. CDR3 loop: CSVGRQGYEQYF. Here the CDR3 DNA reads TGCAGCGTCGGGCGACAGGGGTACGAGCAGTACTTC.